This T cell receptor (beta chain) was sequenced during a study of cytomegalovirus exposure and HLA in healthy donors. The study ran its PCR with 60 Vbeta and 13 Jbeta primers. Repertoires were generated with immunoSEQ multiplex PCR, while TCRdb's copy carries only in-frame clones and drops some. The data show around 150,000 clones, more than 70% seen once. This CDR3 contains 13 residues. V lost 5 bases and J 6 bases, leaving 11 bases between the germline ends. The V gene's germline CDR1 is MRHNA and CDR2 SNTAGT. The TCR was taken from a woman aged 40-49 years in good health and CMV-seronegative. The sequencing sample was made of PBMCs. The gene calls are TRBV6-4 and TRBJ2-1; D not certain. CDR3 nucleotide sequence: TGTGCCAGCAGTCCCGAGGCTAGCAATGAGCAGTTCTTC. Its translation is CASSPEASNEQFF.